Shown below are 19 T cell receptor beta chains from a single sample sequenced in a study of CD4+ T cells in melanoma. This table comes from immunoSEQ multiplex PCR, and its TCRdb copy is limited to in-frame clones, with some not included. Here the sample spans some 150,000 clones, 80% to 95% being singletons. The source is a human donor with melanoma.

The chain combines TRBV27 with TRBJ1-5; D call uncertain. Germline CDR1 and CDR2: MNHEY and SMNVEV (reference sequence). The ends were cut back, 2 bases at V and 0 bases at J, with 5 bases in the middle. The CDR3 has 14 residues. CDR3 sequence reads: CASSLGDSNQPQHF. The CDR3 bases are TGTGCCAGCAGTTTAGGGGATAGCAATCAGCCCCAGCATTTT.

This rearrangement joins TRBV19 to TRBJ1-1; 12 positions match TRBD1. This CDR3 region has 14 residues. Trimming at V came to 7 bases and at J to 5 bases, leaving 5 bases not matched to a gene. Per germline, CDR1 LNHDA and CDR2 SQIVND (reference sequence). This CDR3 reads CASTLGQGATEAFF. The CDR3 nucleotides read TGTGCCAGTACCTTGGGACAGGGGGCTACTGAAGCTTTCTTT.

The chain carries TRBV10-1 and TRBJ2-7; a possible D gene is TRBD2 (7 bases). The CDR3 consists of 15 residues. The germline gives CDR1 WNHNN, CDR2 SYGVQD (reference sequence). Trimming cost V 6 bases and J 0 bases, with 15 bases left between them. CDR3 protein: CASRKGGGSSYEQYF. The DNA for the CDR3 is TGCGCCAGCAGAAAAGGCGGGGGCAGCTCCTACGAGCAGTACTTC.

The V and J genes are TRBV7-2 and TRBJ2-3, with a possible D match to TRBD1 (5 bases). The CDR3 length is 18 residues. The germline gives CDR1 SGHTA, CDR2 FQGNSA. Trimming removed 1 base from V and 2 bases from J, with 19 bases in between. The CDR3 DNA reads TGTGCCAGCAGCTTAGTTTGGGGCTTGTCGCAAGACACAGATACGCAGTATTTT. Translating gives CASSLVWGLSQDTDTQYF.

The J gene is TRBJ2-2, the V gene TRBV19; TRBD2 agrees at 14 bases. The CDR3 is 16 residues long. Germline V gene lookup returns CDR1 LNHDA and CDR2 SQIVND (reference sequence). The junction had 3 bases not matched to a gene; V was cut back by 5 bases and J by 4 bases. CDR3 loop: CASSRLAGGLTGELFF. The CDR3 DNA is TGTGCCAGTAGTCGACTAGCGGGGGGGCTCACCGGGGAGCTGTTTTTT.

J is TRBJ1-6 and V is TRBV6-5; D is ambiguous. The germline V and J ends were trimmed by 3 bases and 5 bases, with 11 bases remaining between them. Germline CDR1 is MNHEY and CDR2 is SVGAGI. The CDR3 has 15 amino acids. In DNA, the CDR3 is TGTGCCAGCAGTTATTTCTCCGCTCATAATTCACCCCTCCACTTT. Amino acids: CASSYFSAHNSPLHF.

This clone was recorded a few times. The chain employs TRBV6-1 and TRBJ2-3; TRBD2 aligns across 9 bases. This CDR3 is 14 amino acids long. J lost 4 bases, V lost 9 bases, and 8 bases had no gene match. Germline CDR1 is MNHNS and CDR2 is SASEGT. The CDR3 DNA reads TGTGCCAGTAAGCGGGGGGAACAGTCAGATACGCAGTATTTT. This codes for CASKRGEQSDTQYF.

V is TRBV7-2 and J is TRBJ1-5, with unresolved D. The CDR3 runs 14 residues. Trimming shortened V by 5 bases and J by 5 bases, and 13 bases separated the two germline ends. Germline V gives CDR1 SGHTA, CDR2 FQGNSA. The CDR3 region is CASSATSSHQPQHF. The DNA of the CDR3 is TGTGCCAGCAGCGCTACGTCATCCCATCAGCCCCAGCATTTT.

The V and J genes are TRBV7-2 and TRBJ2-3; possibly TRBD1 for D (6 bases). The CDR3 length is 16 residues. V gave up 6 bases and J gave up 2 bases, with 18 bases separating them. Germline CDR1 and CDR2: SGHTA and FQGNSA. The DNA for the CDR3 is TGTGCCAGCAGAGGCCGAGGGGGTGATTACACAGATACGCAGTATTTT. Amino acid sequence: CASRGRGGDYTDTQYF.

V is TRBV30 and J is TRBJ1-1; 8 nucleotides agree with TRBD1. In germline, CDR1 is GTSNPN, CDR2 SVGIG (reference sequence). The junction had 5 bases not matched to a gene; V was cut back by 5 bases and J by 0 bases. The CDR3 is 14 residues long. This chain's CDR3 is CAWQTRGLNTEAFF. DNA for the CDR3: TGTGCCTGGCAGACCAGGGGGCTGAACACTGAAGCTTTCTTT.

This clone was detected a few times. The V call is TRBV18, the J call TRBJ1-5, with TRBD1 matching over 11 bases. The ends lost 3 bases at V and 4 bases at J; junction bases unmatched: 5. Per the germline V gene, CDR1 is KGHSH and CDR2 is LQKENI. The CDR3 is 16 residues long. This chain's CDR3 is CASSPGTGGDNQPQHF. CDR3 DNA: TGTGCCAGCTCACCCGGGACAGGGGGGGATAATCAGCCCCAGCATTTT.

The chain recombines TRBV2 with TRBJ1-5, with D unresolved. V dropped 6 bases and J dropped 7 bases, with 13 bases sitting between them. Germline values: CDR1 SNHLY, CDR2 FYNNEI. This CDR3 spans 13 amino acids. Here the CDR3 DNA reads TGTGCCAGCAGCACGCGGGTACGACAGCCCCAGCATTTT. This translates into CASSTRVRQPQHF.

This chain joins TRBV19 and TRBJ2-2; 9 nucleotides agree with TRBD2. Germline V gene data show CDR1 as LNHDA and CDR2 as SQIVND (reference sequence). The ends lost 9 bases at V and 0 bases at J; junction bases unmatched: 11. The CDR3 has 17 residues. DNA of the CDR3: TGTGCCAGCGATGTTAGCGGGGGAAACGCGAACACCGGGGAGCTGTTTTTT. It specifies CASDVSGGNANTGELFF. Based on the CDR3 plus reference TRBV19 and TRBJ2-2, the full variable domain is DGGITQSPKYLFRKEGQNVTLSCEQNLNHDAMYWYRQDPGQGLRLIYYSQIVNDFQKGDIAEGYSVSREKKESFPLTVTSAQKNPTAFYLCASDVSGGNANTGELFFGEGSRLTVL.

V gene TRBV7-6 combines with J gene TRBJ1-6; D unclear. Germline assignment: CDR1 SGHVS and CDR2 FNYEAQ. Deletions cut 3 bases from V and 8 bases from J, with 8 bases between. This CDR3 has 13 residues. CDR3 sequence (DNA): TGTGCCAGCAGCTTCAATAAGGATTCACCCCTCCACTTT. Translation: CASSFNKDSPLHF.

This chain connects TRBV30 to TRBJ2-2, with D possibly matching TRBD1 (5 bases). Per germline, CDR1 GTSNPN and CDR2 SVGIG (reference sequence). Deletions cut 3 bases from V and 4 bases from J, with 9 bases between. CDR3 length: 13 residues. The CDR3 is CAWREDSTGELFF. The CDR3 nucleotides are TGTGCCTGGAGAGAAGACAGCACCGGGGAGCTGTTTTTT. The full variable domain, completed using reference TRBV30 and TRBJ2-2, is SQTIHQWPATLVQPVGSPLSLECTVEGTSNPNLYWYRQAAGRGLQLLFYSVGIGQISSEVPQNLSASRPQDRQFILSSKKLLLSDSGFYLCAWREDSTGELFFGEGSRLTVL.

V is TRBV6-5 and J is TRBJ1-2, with D tentatively TRBD1 (5 bases). V lost 5 bases, J lost 6 bases, and 13 bases lay in between. The germline gives CDR1 MNHEY, CDR2 SVGAGI. The CDR3 is 13 residues long. CDR3 nucleotide sequence: TGTGCCAGCAGTCCGATCGGGGGGGATGGCTACACCTTC. Protein sequence: CASSPIGGDGYTF.

The chain combines TRBV5-6 with TRBJ2-3; D remains ambiguous. Germline V gene lookup returns CDR1 SGHDT and CDR2 YYEEEE. This CDR3 contains 14 residues. The germline V and J ends were trimmed by 1 base and 0 bases, with 6 bases remaining between them. CDR3 nucleotides: TGTGCCAGCAGCTTGCAGCCTAGCACAGATACGCAGTATTTT. Amino acids: CASSLQPSTDTQYF.

The chain carries TRBV27 and TRBJ2-1; 7 positions match TRBD2. CDR3 length: 14 amino acids. With 6 bases clipped from V and 4 bases from J, the junction kept 6 bases outside the gene matches. Germline CDR1 and CDR2: MNHEY and SMNVEV (reference sequence). The chain's CDR3 is CASRLLAEYNEQFF. CDR3 coding DNA: TGTGCCAGCAGGCTCCTAGCGGAGTACAATGAGCAGTTCTTC.

The CDR3 sequence is CASTTAQGAKGFYGYTF. As DNA, the CDR3 is TGTGCCAGCACCACCGCCCAGGGGGCGAAGGGATTCTATGGCTACACCTTC. J is TRBJ1-2 and V is TRBV18; 8 bases are shared with TRBD1. Germline assignment: CDR1 KGHSH and CDR2 LQKENI. The trim removed 8 bases at V and 4 bases at J, leaving 18 bases unmatched. The CDR3 extends over 17 amino acids.